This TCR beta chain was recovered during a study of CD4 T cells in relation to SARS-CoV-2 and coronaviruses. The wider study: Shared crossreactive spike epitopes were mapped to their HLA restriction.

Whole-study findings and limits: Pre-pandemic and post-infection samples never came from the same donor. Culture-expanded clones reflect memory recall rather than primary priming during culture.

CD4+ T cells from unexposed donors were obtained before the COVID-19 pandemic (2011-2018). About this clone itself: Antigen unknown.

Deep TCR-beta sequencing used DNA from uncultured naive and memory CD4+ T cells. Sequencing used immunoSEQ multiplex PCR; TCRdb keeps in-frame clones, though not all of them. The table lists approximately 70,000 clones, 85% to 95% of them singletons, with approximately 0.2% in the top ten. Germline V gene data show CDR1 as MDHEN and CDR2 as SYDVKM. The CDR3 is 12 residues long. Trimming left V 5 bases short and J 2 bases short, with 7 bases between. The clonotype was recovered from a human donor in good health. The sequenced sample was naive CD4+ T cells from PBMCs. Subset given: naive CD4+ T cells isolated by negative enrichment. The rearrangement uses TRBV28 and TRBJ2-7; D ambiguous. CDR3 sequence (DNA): TGTGCCAGCAGTCGGTTCGCCTACGAGCAGTACTTC. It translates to CASSRFAYEQYF. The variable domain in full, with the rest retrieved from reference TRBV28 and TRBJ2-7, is DVKVTQSSRYLVKRTGEKVFLECVQDMDHENMFWYRQDPGLGLRLIYFSYDVKMKEKGDIPEGYSVSREKKERFSLILESASTNQTSMYLCASSRFAYEQYFGPGTRLTVT.